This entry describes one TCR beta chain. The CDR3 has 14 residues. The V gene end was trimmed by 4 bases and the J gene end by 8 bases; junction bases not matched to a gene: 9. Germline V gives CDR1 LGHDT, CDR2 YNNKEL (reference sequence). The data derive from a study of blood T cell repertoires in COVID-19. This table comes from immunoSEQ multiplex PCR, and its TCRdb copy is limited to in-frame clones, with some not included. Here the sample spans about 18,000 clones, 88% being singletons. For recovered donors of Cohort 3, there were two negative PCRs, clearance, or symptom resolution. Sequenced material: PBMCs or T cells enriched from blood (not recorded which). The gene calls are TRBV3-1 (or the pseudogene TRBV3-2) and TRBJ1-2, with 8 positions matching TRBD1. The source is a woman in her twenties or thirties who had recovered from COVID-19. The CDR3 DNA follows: TGTGCCAGCAGCCGCGCCCGGACAGGGTTGGGCTACACCTTC. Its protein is CASSRARTGLGYTF.